A single sample gave rise to the 19 T cell receptor beta chains below, sequenced in a study of response to subunit inactivated influenza vaccine. One entry per CDR3 protein results from TCRdb running MiXCR on the RT-PCR reads. The data contain about half a million distinct CDR3 sequences, approximately 9.9% of them seen just once; the ten biggest clones take up around 12%. The specimen was PBMCs from blood, collected about 40 days after vaccination. The receptors originated from a man aged 45-65 years who received an inactivated influenza vaccine.

The gene calls are TRBV10-3 and TRBJ1-2, with D possibly being TRBD1 (6 bases). Germline V CDR1 and CDR2: ENHRY, SYGVKD. V lost 0 bases and J 2 bases, leaving 19 bases between the germline ends. This CDR3 region has 18 residues. CDR3 region: CAISESAGVGGTNYGYTF. CDR3 sequence (DNA): TGTGCCATCAGTGAGTCTGCCGGTGTAGGGGGTACCAACTATGGCTACACCTTC.

The genes are TRBV6-5 and TRBJ2-7, with TRBD2 identical over 13 bases. With 0 bases clipped from V and 2 bases from J, the junction kept 4 bases outside the gene matches. Germline V gene data show CDR1 as MNHEY and CDR2 as SVGAGI. The CDR3 is made up of 17 amino acids. CDR3 nucleotide sequence: TGTGCCAGCAGTTACTCAGCCGGGACTAGCGGGACCTACGAGCAGTACTTC. It translates to CASSYSAGTSGTYEQYF.

This clonotype showed up just a few times. The rearrangement links TRBV7-2 to TRBJ2-1; D uncertain. Between the trimmed V and J ends, which lost 3 bases and 6 bases, there was a span of 9 bases. Germline V lookup: CDR1 SGHTA, CDR2 FQGNSA. This CDR3 has 13 residues. The CDR3 reads CASSFGQPNEQFF. Written as DNA, the CDR3 is TGTGCCAGCAGCTTCGGCCAGCCCAATGAGCAGTTCTTC.

This chain connects TRBV5-6 to TRBJ2-2, with D possibly being TRBD2 (6 bases). The CDR3 has 13 amino acids. V was cut by 6 bases and J by 7 bases, with 13 bases left in between. Germline CDR1 is SGHDT and CDR2 is YYEEEE. For the CDR3, the DNA is TGTGCCAGCACCGTAGTGCGGGGCGGGGAGCTGTTTTTT. It encodes CASTVVRGGELFF.

The chain uses TRBV29-1 and TRBJ2-7; TRBD1 matches at 8 bases. This CDR3 region has 13 residues. V trimming: 4 bases; J trimming: 4 bases; junction bases outside the gene matches: 6. The germline V gene encodes CDR1 SQVTM and CDR2 ANQGSEA. CDR3 loop: CSVVGQGAYEQYF. CDR3 in DNA: TGCAGCGTTGTCGGGCAGGGGGCTTACGAGCAGTACTTC.

This clonotype came up many times. J is TRBJ2-5 and V is TRBV15, with D possibly matching TRBD2 (7 bases). Per germline, CDR1 LNHNV and CDR2 YYDKDF (reference sequence). This CDR3 contains 13 residues. V shed 4 bases and J shed 12 bases, with 18 bases lying between them. The CDR3 reads CATSTTAGGLEYF. The DNA for the CDR3 is TGTGCCACCAGCACCACCGCCGGGGGGCTTGAGTACTTC.

This clonotype was seen many times. The rearrangement links TRBV7-9 to TRBJ2-1; 9 bases line up with TRBD2. Trimming at V came to 0 bases and at J to 5 bases, leaving 5 bases not matched to a gene. This CDR3 has 16 amino acids. Germline lookup yields CDR1 SEHNR and CDR2 FQNEAQ (reference sequence). The CDR3: CASSLAAAGGDNEQFF. The CDR3 DNA follows: TGTGCCAGCAGCTTAGCAGCGGCGGGGGGGGACAATGAGCAGTTCTTC.

The rearrangement links TRBV5-1 to TRBJ2-5, with TRBD2 matching over 15 bases. The CDR3 sequence is 18 residues long. The germline V gene has CDR1 SGHRS and CDR2 YFSETQ. After removal of 0 bases from V and 1 base from J, the junction contained 4 bases not matched to a gene. CDR3 DNA sequence: TGCGCCAGCAGCTTGGGGACTAGCGGGAGGGGACTCCAAGAGACCCAGTACTTC. This sequence encodes CASSLGTSGRGLQETQYF.

This clonotype showed up just a few times. The chain recombines TRBV20-1 with TRBJ2-7, with a possible D match to TRBD1 (6 bases). Germline V CDR1 and CDR2: DFQATT, SNEGSKA (reference sequence). This CDR3 spans 14 amino acids. V lost 0 bases to trimming and J lost 4 bases, with 13 bases between them. This CDR3 is CSARDPQGSYEQYF. CDR3 in DNA: TGCAGTGCTAGAGACCCTCAGGGGTCTTACGAGCAGTACTTC.

The chain carries TRBV29-1 and TRBJ2-3, with unresolved D. The V gene lost 0 bases and the J gene lost 2 bases, with 12 bases spanning the gap. CDR3 length equals 15 residues. Per the germline V gene, CDR1 is SQVTM and CDR2 is ANQGSEA. This CDR3 is CSVEDYALPTDTQYF. The CDR3 nucleotides are TGCAGCGTTGAAGATTATGCCCTCCCCACAGATACGCAGTATTTT.

A note on this clonotype: This clone may be a read error of a much larger clone one base away. The chain carries TRBV12-3 or TRBV12-4 and TRBJ2-1; 9 bases line up with TRBD2. This CDR3 region has 15 residues. DNA for the CDR3: TGTGTCAGCAGTTTAGTGGGGCGGGGGGGCAATGAGCAGTTCTTC. This codes for CVSSLVGRGGNEQFF.

This clonotype was seen more than once but under ten times. V gene TRBV12-3 or TRBV12-4 combines with J gene TRBJ1-2; D is possibly TRBD1 (5 bases). This CDR3 is built from 15 residues. Between the trimmed V and J ends, which lost 4 bases and 6 bases, there was a span of 18 bases. CDR3 protein: CASSSWPSGGDGYTF. The CDR3 DNA follows: TGTGCCAGCAGTTCCTGGCCCTCGGGGGGTGATGGCTACACCTTC.

The sample holds a few counts of this clonotype. V gene TRBV7-2 combines with J gene TRBJ1-2; D not certain. Trimming removed 5 bases at V and 3 bases at J, with 7 bases between. The CDR3 is 12 residues long. Germline lookup yields CDR1 SGHTA and CDR2 FQGNSA. In DNA, the CDR3 is TGTGCCAGCAGCACCAACTACTATGGCTACACCTTC. Its protein product is CASSTNYYGYTF.

This clonotype was seen a few times. The chain couples TRBV27 to TRBJ2-5; TRBD1 or TRBD2 may be the D gene (6 bases each). The CDR3 length is 15 residues. The germline V gene has CDR1 MNHEY and CDR2 SMNVEV (reference sequence). V lost 1 base, J lost 2 bases, and 11 bases lay in between. As DNA, the CDR3 is TGTGCCAGCAGTTTATGGGGGGCGGTACAAGAGACCCAGTACTTC. It encodes CASSLWGAVQETQYF.

The chain links TRBV4-3 to TRBJ2-7; TRBD2 matches at 9 bases. CDR1 and CDR2 from the germline V gene are LGHNA and YSLEER. The CDR3 is 16 residues long. J gave up 2 bases and V 1 base, and 6 bases lay outside the gene matches. CDR3 sequence: CASSQVAGLATYEQYF. The CDR3 bases are TGCGCCAGCAGCCAAGTTGCGGGACTAGCTACCTACGAGCAGTACTTC.

There are a few counts of this clonotype. V gene TRBV5-6 combines with J gene TRBJ2-2; unclear D gene. The CDR3 is 14 residues long. Germline V lookup: CDR1 SGHDT, CDR2 YYEEEE. With 1 base removed from V and 7 bases from J, the gap between germline ends came to 11 bases. CDR3 DNA sequence: TGTGCCAGCAGCTTGACAGAAGCGAACGGGGAGCTGTTTTTT. Protein product: CASSLTEANGELFF.

In the case of this clonotype: A much bigger clone sits one base away, suggesting this may be a read error. V and J are TRBV4-3 and TRBJ1-5; tentative D call: TRBD1 (6 bases). Germline lookup yields CDR1 LGHNA and CDR2 YSLEER. V lost 5 bases, J lost 7 bases, and 18 bases lay in between. This CDR3 has 15 amino acids. The CDR3 region is CASSDGQRKGQPQHF. The DNA of the CDR3 is TGCGCCAGCAGCGACGGACAGAGGAAGGGCCAGCCCCAGCATTTT.

This clonotype was seen ten or more times. V usage is TRBV10-3 and J usage is TRBJ1-4; tentative D call: TRBD1 (6 bases). Trimming took off 6 bases at V and 0 bases at J, with 14 bases between the two ends. Per germline, CDR1 ENHRY and CDR2 SYGVKD. The CDR3 has 16 residues. In DNA form, the CDR3 reads TGTGCCATCAGCGCTAGGGGGGATGCAACTAATGAAAAACTGTTTTTT. Protein product: CAISARGDATNEKLFF.

This clonotype occurred many times. The genes are TRBV12-3 or TRBV12-4 and TRBJ1-1; maybe TRBD1 (6 bases). This CDR3 spans 15 amino acids. Deletions cut 5 bases from V and 3 bases from J, with 16 bases between. CDR3 DNA: TGTGCCAGCAGTAAGGCGACAGGATACTACACTGAAGCTTTCTTT. It codes for CASSKATGYYTEAFF.